Below, 30 T cell receptor beta chains from the same sample are listed, as sequenced in a study of response to subunit inactivated influenza vaccine. TCRdb passed the RT-PCR reads through MiXCR, listing each CDR3 protein once. Among 550,000 to 650,000 distinct CDR3 sequences listed, approximately 12% were seen once. The sequencing used PBMCs from blood, collected on the day of vaccination. The receptors here all came from a man aged 45 to 65 who received an inactivated influenza vaccine.

This chain connects TRBV10-3 to TRBJ2-1; D is ambiguous. The CDR3 is made up of 12 amino acids. Trimming removed 6 bases at V and 8 bases at J, with 11 bases between. Germline CDR1 is ENHRY and CDR2 is SYGVKD. The CDR3 spells CAISTLTDEQFF. The CDR3 DNA is TGTGCCATCAGCACGCTGACGGATGAGCAGTTCTTC.

V is TRBV7-8 and J is TRBJ1-2; D gene ambiguous. Deletions cut 1 base from V and 7 bases from J, with 19 bases between. The CDR3 totals 16 residues. The germline V gene encodes CDR1 SGHVS and CDR2 FQNEAQ. The CDR3 bases are TGTGCCAGCAGCTTAGGGGTGGTTGTGACGGAGGGTGGCTACACCTTC. As protein: CASSLGVVVTEGGYTF.

This clonotype was seen repeatedly, ten times or more. The V call is TRBV4-3, the J call TRBJ2-2; 8 bases agree with TRBD1. V dropped 4 bases and J dropped 2; count of bases not matched to a gene: 6. This CDR3 has 16 amino acids. CDR1 and CDR2 (germline): LGHNA, YSLEER. DNA for the CDR3: TGCGCCAGCAGCCCCTCCGGACAGGGTAACACCGGGGAGCTGTTTTTT. The encoded protein is CASSPSGQGNTGELFF.

V is TRBV20-1 and J is TRBJ2-1, with 9 bases fitting TRBD2. Looked up from germline, CDR1 is DFQATT and CDR2 is SNEGSKA (reference sequence). Trimming removed 0 bases from V and 6 bases from J; junction bases left unmatched: 6. The CDR3 runs 15 residues. The CDR3 loop reads CSARDRGRVGNEQFF. CDR3 sequence (DNA): TGCAGTGCTAGAGATCGCGGGAGGGTCGGCAATGAGCAGTTCTTC.

The CDR3 DNA reads TGCGCCAGCAGGACCAACCATCGACAGGGCTACGAGCAGTACTTC. It encodes CASRTNHRQGYEQYF. The chain is built from TRBV10-1 and TRBJ2-7, with TRBD1 matching 7 bases. Germline V gene sequence: CDR1 WNHNN, CDR2 SYGVQD (reference sequence). The CDR3 has 15 residues. J was trimmed by 3 bases and V by 6 bases; bases with no gene match: 11.

V gene TRBV7-9 combines with J gene TRBJ2-7; D might be TRBD2 (6 bases). The CDR3 totals 16 residues. Trimming removed 6 bases from V and 0 bases from J, with 18 bases in between. Germline-derived CDR1 and CDR2 are SEHNR and FQNEAQ (reference sequence). In DNA, the CDR3 is TGTGCCAGCAGTTATAGCGGCCACCCTGGCTCCTACGAGCAGTACTTC. As protein: CASSYSGHPGSYEQYF.

This clonotype has more than one count but fewer than ten. This chain connects TRBV28 to TRBJ2-1; perhaps TRBD2 as D (5 bases). V was shortened by 5 bases and J by 8 bases, with 13 bases between the two germline ends. The germline V gene has CDR1 MDHEN and CDR2 SYDVKM. This CDR3 contains 13 residues. The CDR3 spells CASSLSSGDEQFF. In DNA, the CDR3 is TGTGCCAGCAGTCTAAGTTCCGGGGATGAGCAGTTCTTC.

The chain carries TRBV2 and TRBJ2-1, with 10 positions matching TRBD2. The length of the CDR3 is 14 residues. Losses at the gene ends were 11 bases for V and 4 bases for J; bases not matched to a gene: 8. Germline assignment: CDR1 SNHLY and CDR2 FYNNEI. For the CDR3, the DNA is TGTGCCGGTCAGACTAGCGGGCCGTACAATGAGCAGTTCTTC. It codes for CAGQTSGPYNEQFF.

About this clonotype itself: One junction end disagrees with the germline gene, perhaps due to a read error. In nucleotides, the CDR3 is TGTGCCAGCAGCTTAGGACTAGCGGTCCTCTACACTGAGCAGTTCTTC. It specifies CASSLGLAVLYTEQFF. The V and J genes are TRBV7-9 and TRBJ2-1; 9 bases fit TRBD2. Germline V CDR1 and CDR2: SEHNR, FQNEAQ (reference sequence). The CDR3 contains 16 residues.

This chain connects TRBV11-2 to TRBJ2-7; the D gene is possibly TRBD1 (6 bases). Per the germline V gene, CDR1 is SGHAT and CDR2 is FQNNGV. Trimming removed 1 base at V and 2 bases at J, with 12 bases between. The CDR3 contains 15 residues. The CDR3 DNA reads TGTGCCAGCAGCTTAGTCAGGGGTCCCACCTACGAGCAGTACTTC. This encodes CASSLVRGPTYEQYF.

The rearrangement uses TRBV7-2 and TRBJ2-7; TRBD2 matches 7 bases. The CDR3 extends over 15 amino acids. V was pared by 0 bases and J by 4 bases, with 6 bases of the junction left unmatched. CDR1 is SGHTA, CDR2 FQGNSA, per germline. The CDR3 nucleotides are TGTGCCAGCAGCTTAGCGCTGGCTAGCGGTTACGAGCAGTACTTC. Protein product: CASSLALASGYEQYF.

The rearrangement uses TRBV7-2 and TRBJ2-7, with 8 positions matching TRBD2. Germline CDR1 is SGHTA and CDR2 is FQGNSA. The trim removed 7 bases at V and 6 bases at J, leaving 8 bases unmatched. The CDR3 has 13 amino acids. The CDR3, as DNA: TGTGCCAGCACCCTTCCGGGAGGGAGCGAGCAGTACTTC. This sequence encodes CASTLPGGSEQYF.

The gene calls are TRBV10-3 and TRBJ2-5, with 7 bases aligning to TRBD2. CDR3 length equals 18 residues. V lost 0 bases, J lost 9 bases, and 19 bases stayed unmatched. Germline V gene lookup returns CDR1 ENHRY and CDR2 SYGVKD. The DNA of the CDR3 is TGTGCCATCAGTGAGTCGGGTACGCCCGGGACTACTGGTGCGGCCCAGTACTTC. Translating it yields CAISESGTPGTTGAAQYF.

This clonotype was counted only a few times. The V call is TRBV20-1, the J call TRBJ2-1, with 11 bases matching TRBD2. The V gene end was trimmed by 5 bases and the J gene end by 9 bases; junction bases not matched to a gene: 6. Germline CDR1 reads DFQATT; CDR2 reads SNEGSKA (reference sequence). This CDR3 has 13 residues. As DNA, the CDR3 is TGCAGTGCTTTTAGCGGGGGGGCGGGTGAGCAGTTCTTC. Amino acid sequence: CSAFSGGAGEQFF.

The chain uses TRBV9 and TRBJ1-3; D ambiguous. V shed 1 base and J shed 4 bases, with 9 bases lying between them. This CDR3 has 14 residues. Looked up from germline, CDR1 is SGDLS and CDR2 is YYNGEE. The chain's CDR3 is CASSVRDRGNTIYF. The CDR3 DNA reads as TGTGCCAGCAGCGTACGAGACCGGGGAAACACCATATATTTT.

This clonotype was seen a few times. The chain combines TRBV11-2 with TRBJ2-1; the D call may be TRBD1 or TRBD2 (6 bases each). There are 17 residues in the CDR3. CDR1 and CDR2 (germline): SGHAT, FQNNGV. V lost 1 base to trimming and J lost 4 bases, with 17 bases between them. CDR3 protein: CASSLVRGRRLYNEQFF. The DNA for the CDR3 is TGTGCCAGCAGCTTAGTAAGGGGGAGGAGACTGTACAATGAGCAGTTCTTC. The whole variable domain, remainder taken from reference TRBV11-2 and TRBJ2-1, is EAGVAQSPRYKIIEKRQSVAFWCNPISGHATLYWYQQILGQGPKLLIQFQNNGVVDDSQLPKDRFSAERLKGVDSTLKIQPAKLEDSAVYLCASSLVRGRRLYNEQFFGPGTRLTVL.

This clonotype has a count of ten or more. The chain joins TRBV7-2 to TRBJ2-7; 9 bases are shared with TRBD1. Germline CDR1 reads SGHTA; CDR2 reads FQGNSA. V was clipped by 5 bases and J by 0 bases; unmatched bases: 5. The CDR3 extends over 15 amino acids. CDR3 sequence: CASSPTGGSSYEQYF. Here the CDR3 DNA reads TGTGCCAGCAGCCCGACAGGGGGAAGCTCCTACGAGCAGTACTTC. The full variable domain, with the rest looked up from reference TRBV7-2 and TRBJ2-7, is GAGVSQSPSNKVTEKGKDVELRCDPISGHTALYWYRQSLGQGLEFLIYFQGNSAPDKSGLPSDRFSAERTGGSVSTLTIQRTQQEDSAVYLCASSPTGGSSYEQYFGPGTRLTVT.

The chain carries TRBV11-2 and TRBJ2-7, with TRBD1 as a possible D gene (7 bases). The CDR3 totals 16 residues. Germline CDR1 and CDR2: SGHAT and FQNNGV. V gave up 3 bases and J gave up 0 bases, with 15 bases separating them. CDR3 sequence: CASSFSGGTSSYEQYF. The DNA of the CDR3 is TGTGCCAGCAGCTTTTCAGGGGGGACGAGCTCCTACGAGCAGTACTTC.

This clonotype has only a few counts. One end of the junction varies from germline; a read error may be responsible. This chain links TRBV7-2 with TRBJ2-5, with 10 nucleotides matching TRBD2. CDR1 is SGHTA, CDR2 FQGNSA, per germline. This CDR3 has 17 residues. The CDR3 DNA is TGTGCCAGCAGCTTAGCCTATGTCTCCTCAGCGGGGGGGCCTCCCCACTTC. Translated: CASSLAYVSSAGGPPHF. Full variable domain (outside the CDR3, taken from reference TRBV7-2 and TRBJ2-5): GAGVSQSPSNKVTEKGKDVELRCDPISGHTALYWYRQSLGQGLEFLIYFQGNSAPDKSGLPSDRFSAERTGGSVSTLTIQRTQQEDSAVYLCASSLAYVSSAGGPPHFGPGTRLLVL.

This clonotype was seen many times. This rearrangement joins TRBV4-2 to TRBJ1-1; 9 positions agree with TRBD1. Germline V gene sequence: CDR1 LGHNA, CDR2 YNFKEQ. This CDR3 has 13 amino acids. J was trimmed by 1 base and V by 6 bases; bases with no gene match: 0. CDR3 nucleotides: TGTGCCAGCAGGGACAGGGGGAACACTGAAGCTTTCTTT. Its protein product is CASRDRGNTEAFF.

In its sample, this clonotype was seen once. The CDR3 DNA follows: TGCGCCAGCAGCTTCCCCCCGGGAGCGGGGAGTAGCACAGATACGCAGTATTTT. Protein: CASSFPPGAGSSTDTQYF. The rearrangement uses TRBV5-1 and TRBJ2-3; TRBD2 agrees at 7 bases. V was clipped by 2 bases and J by 0 bases; unmatched bases: 12. The CDR3 extends over 18 amino acids. Germline loops: CDR1 SGHRS, CDR2 YFSETQ.

This clonotype has a count of ten or more. V usage is TRBV7-9 and J usage is TRBJ1-2; no reliable D call. The V gene lost 2 bases and the J gene lost 0 bases, with 4 bases spanning the gap. The CDR3 runs to 13 residues. Germline V gene sequence: CDR1 SEHNR, CDR2 FQNEAQ (reference sequence). The CDR3 protein is CASSLPANYGYTF. In nucleotides, the CDR3 is TGTGCCAGCAGCTTACCCGCTAACTATGGCTACACCTTC.

CDR3 nucleotides: TGTGCCAGCAGGCCGACAGTCCAAGAGACCCAGTACTTC. Translated, it gives CASRPTVQETQYF. This chain links TRBV12-3 or TRBV12-4 with TRBJ2-5; a weak D match, TRBD1 (5 bases). The CDR3 has 13 residues. V lost 6 bases and J 1 base, leaving 9 bases between the germline ends.

This clonotype was detected only a few times. The chain uses TRBV11-2 and TRBJ2-1; TRBD2 aligns across 7 bases. The germline CDR1 and CDR2 sequences are SGHAT and FQNNGV. The CDR3 has 16 amino acids. V was pared by 4 bases and J by 7 bases, with 13 bases of the junction left unmatched. This CDR3 is CASSSLGRESGNEQFF. CDR3 sequence (DNA): TGTGCCAGCAGCTCTCTAGGGCGGGAGTCAGGGAATGAGCAGTTCTTC.

This clonotype was detected many times. This chain links TRBV10-3 with TRBJ1-5, with D unresolved. CDR3 size: 14 residues. Germline CDR1 ENHRY, CDR2 SYGVKD. With 3 bases removed from V and 4 bases from J, the gap between germline ends came to 10 bases. The CDR3, as DNA: TGTGCCATCAGTGATGGGCGCAGGAATCAGCCCCAGCATTTT. This gives the protein CAISDGRRNQPQHF.

V usage is TRBV7-2 and J usage is TRBJ2-2, with unresolved D. CDR1 and CDR2 from the germline V gene are SGHTA and FQGNSA. The length of the CDR3 is 14 residues. V was trimmed by 5 bases and J by 6 bases, leaving 13 bases between them. This CDR3 is CASSLPQLAGELFF. CDR3 nucleotides: TGTGCCAGCAGCCTCCCACAACTCGCCGGGGAGCTGTTTTTT.

A few counts support this clonotype. This sequence joins TRBV6-2 or TRBV6-3 and TRBJ2-4, with D possibly being TRBD2 (7 bases). This CDR3 spans 16 amino acids. Looked up from germline, CDR1 is MNHEY and CDR2 is SVGEGT. Trimming took off 5 bases at V and 0 bases at J, with 14 bases between the two ends. In DNA, the CDR3 is TGTGCCAGCAGTCGGCGGGGGCCTGGAGCCAAAAACATTCAGTACTTC. This gives the protein CASSRRGPGAKNIQYF.

This chain uses TRBV6-1 with TRBJ1-5; D gene ambiguous. CDR3 length: 13 residues. The germline gives CDR1 MNHNS, CDR2 SASEGT. Trimming stripped 7 bases from V and 2 bases from J, with 9 bases between. Here the CDR3 DNA reads TGTGCCAGCAAAGAGTATGGCAATCAGCCCCAGCATTTT. Translating it yields CASKEYGNQPQHF.

This clonotype was found a few times. The gene calls are TRBV12-3 or TRBV12-4 and TRBJ2-2, with 9 bases aligning to TRBD1. The CDR3 is 13 residues long. Trimming removed 7 bases from V and 6 bases from J; junction bases left unmatched: 3. This CDR3 is CASTRDRAGELFF. The DNA of the CDR3 is TGTGCCAGCACCCGGGACAGGGCCGGGGAGCTGTTTTTT.

This clonotype was found a few times. The V and J genes are TRBV5-1 and TRBJ2-7; TRBD1 matches at 11 bases. Germline V gene lookup returns CDR1 SGHRS and CDR2 YFSETQ. There are 14 residues in the CDR3. The junction had 6 bases not matched to a gene; V was cut back by 4 bases and J by 6 bases. The chain's CDR3 is CASSPTGTGGEQYF. The CDR3 DNA reads as TGCGCCAGCAGCCCGACCGGGACAGGGGGCGAGCAGTACTTC.